This T cell receptor (beta chain) was captured in a study of T cells in Graves' hyperthyroidism and ophthalmopathy. The germline CDR1 and CDR2 sequences are MNHEY and SMNVEV (reference sequence). The length of the CDR3 is 17 residues. Trimming left V 0 bases short and J 2 bases short, with 13 bases between. TCR beta CDR3 sequences were amplified from RNA transcripts. The study used the HTBI primer set for a first-round RT-PCR of the TCR CDR3. MiXCR, run by TCRdb on the multiplex PCR reads, gives a single entry per CDR3 protein. Among 300,000 to 400,000 distinct CDR3 sequences, about 20% were seen once, and the ten largest hold around 50%.

This sequence was found in a woman aged 45-65 years with Graves' hyperthyroidism. The sample taken for sequencing was blood. The rearrangement links TRBV27 to TRBJ1-4; possible D gene TRBD1, 5 bases. CDR3 DNA sequence: TGTGCCAGCAGTTTATCGCCTCCCCGGGGGACTAATGAAAAACTGTTTTTT. It yields the protein CASSLSPPRGTNEKLFF.